The entry below gives a single T cell receptor (beta chain) sequence along with its context. Its antigen is not identified. Profiled with immunoSEQ multiplex PCR; TCRdb holds only in-frame clones, not every one. This sample yields some 140,000 clones, of which 80% to 95% are seen a single time; roughly 0.19% belongs to the top ten. The data derive from a study of graft-versus-host responses after intestinal transplantation. V was pared by 4 bases and J by 1 base, with 11 bases between. This CDR3 spans 14 amino acids. Looked up from germline, CDR1 is SGHTA and CDR2 is FQGNSA. Overall study findings and caveats: Ileal or blood samples showed some GvH clones first, and such clones were also found in recipient marrow.

The chain links TRBV7-2 to TRBJ2-7; TRBD1 is a possible D gene (5 bases). The TCR originated in a human donor who received an intestinal transplant. The input for sequencing was unstimulated CD4+ T cells sorted from spleen or lymph node cells, taken before intestinal transplant. The CDR3 loop reads CASSSGRVSYEQYF. CDR3 nucleotide sequence: TGTGCCAGCAGCTCCGGCAGGGTTTCCTACGAGCAGTACTTC.